Listed below are T cell receptor beta chains from one sample, sequenced in a study of T cell responses to AZD1222 COVID-19 vaccine. Profiling relied on immunoSEQ multiplex PCR, and the TCRdb table lists in-frame clones only, not all of them. In the table there are 120,000 to 150,000 clones, under 95% of which are singletons. Specimen: peripheral blood, collected on day 0 of AZD1222 vaccination. All receptors derive from an adult in good health. Each CDR3 is given with its conserved first and last residue. A D gene is named only where the DNA matches it firmly. Rows may omit the clone size; those that give it use once, few, many or a size class.

>TRBV7-2|16|-|-|TRBJ1-4
CASSLDSRGFGEKLFF
TGTGCCAGCAGCTTAGATTCCCGGGGGTTCGGTGAAAAACTGTTTTTT
>TRBV5-4|16|-|-|TRBJ2-5
CASSSQAGQSKETQYF
TGTGCCAGCAGCTCCCAGGCGGGACAGTCTAAAGAGACCCAGTACTTC
>TRBV6-2/TRBV6-3|16|TRBD2|-|TRBJ2-2
CASSYGSGANTGELFF
TGTGCCAGCAGTTACGGTAGCGGGGCGAACACCGGGGAGCTGTTTTTT
>TRBV14|16|-|-|TRBJ1-3
CASSQVGGISGNTIYF
TGTGCCAGCAGCCAAGTGGGGGGCATTTCTGGAAACACCATATATTTT
>TRBV6-4|13|-|-|TRBJ2-5
CASSDEGGGTQYF
TGTGCCAGCAGTGACGAGGGTGGGGGGACCCAGTACTTC
>TRBV19|14|-|once|TRBJ1-2
CASGKWGKDYGYTF
TGTGCCAGTGGGAAGTGGGGAAAGGACTATGGCTACACCTTC
>TRBV7-8|13|TRBD2|-|TRBJ2-7
CASSLLPGLAVIF
TGTGCCAGCAGCCTCCTTCCGGGACTAGCGGTGATATTC
>TRBV27|14|-|few|TRBJ2-5
CASSAGQYQETQYF
TGTGCCAGCAGTGCAGGACAGTACCAAGAGACCCAGTACTTC
>TRBV6-5|14|TRBD2|-|TRBJ2-7
CASSYNRAGGPLLF
TGTGCCAGCAGTTATAACCGAGCGGGAGGGCCATTACTCTTC
>TRBV25-1|13|-|-|TRBJ1-4
CASVGTRGEKLFF
TGTGCCAGCGTTGGGACTAGAGGTGAAAAACTGTTTTTT
>TRBV4-2|15|-|-|TRBJ2-7
CASSQRQSPAYEQYF
TGTGCCAGCAGCCAAAGACAGAGTCCCGCCTACGAGCAGTACTTC
>TRBV7-8|16|-|-|TRBJ2-2
CAAQTRGLQNTGELFF
TGTGCCGCGCAGACCAGGGGACTGCAGAACACCGGGGAGCTGTTTTTT
>TRBV6-2/TRBV6-3|12|-|-|TRBJ2-7
CASSFVGYEQYF
TGTGCCAGCAGTTTCGTAGGCTACGAGCAGTACTTC
>TRBV14|15|-|-|TRBJ2-2
CASSPGTPNTGELFF
TGTGCCAGCAGCCCCGGGACCCCGAACACCGGGGAGCTGTTTTTT
>TRBV7-9|17|TRBD2|-|TRBJ2-3
CASSHGTSGSITDTQYF
TGTGCCAGCAGCCACGGGACTAGCGGGAGTATAACAGATACGCAGTATTTT
>TRBV5-4|18|-|-|TRBJ2-1
CASRGVKGGISSYNEQFF
TGTGCCAGCAGAGGAGTGAAAGGCGGGATTAGCTCCTACAATGAGCAGTTCTTC
>TRBV18|12|-|-|TRBJ2-3
CASSPIDDTQYF
TGTGCCAGCTCACCAATCGATGATACGCAGTATTTT
>TRBV6-6|13|TRBD1|-|TRBJ1-3
CASTPTGENTIYF
TGTGCCAGCACCCCGACAGGGGAGAACACCATATATTTT
>TRBV5-1|15|-|-|TRBJ1-2
CASSLEVSKSYGYTF
TGCGCCAGCAGCTTGGAGGTCTCTAAATCCTATGGCTACACCTTC
>TRBV5-1|12|-|few|TRBJ1-2
CASSNGNYGYTF
TGCGCCAGCAGCAACGGGAACTATGGCTACACCTTC
>TRBV29-1|15|TRBD1|few|TRBJ2-5
CSVAGTGAVKETQYF
TGCAGCGTTGCCGGGACAGGGGCCGTGAAAGAGACCCAGTACTTC
>TRBV5-1|14|-|-|TRBJ1-1
CASSPQGPNTEAFF
TGCGCCAGCAGTCCGCAGGGGCCGAACACTGAAGCTTTCTTT
>TRBV18|15|-|-|TRBJ2-7
CASSPTFGATYEQYF
TGTGCCAGCTCACCGACCTTCGGGGCTACCTACGAGCAGTACTTC
>TRBV7-9|13|-|-|TRBJ1-2
CASRSGGHYGYTF
TGTGCCAGCCGTTCCGGGGGTCACTATGGCTACACCTTC
>TRBV10-3|12|-|-|TRBJ1-4
CAISGTGEKLFF
TGTGCCATCAGTGGTACAGGGGAAAAACTGTTTTTT
>TRBV3-1/TRBV3-2|15|TRBD1|-|TRBJ2-7
CASSQEGQNHYEQYF
TGTGCCAGCAGCCAAGAGGGACAGAATCACTACGAGCAGTACTTC
>TRBV5-1|21|-|once|TRBJ1-6
CASSSVGQMSPPGSYNSPLHF
TGCGCCAGCAGCTCGGTCGGACAGATGTCCCCACCGGGGTCCTATAATTCACCCCTCCACTTT
>TRBV5-5|15|-|-|TRBJ1-1
CASSFWSQGSTEAFF
TGTGCCAGCAGCTTCTGGTCGCAGGGGAGCACTGAAGCTTTCTTT
>TRBV14|14|-|-|TRBJ2-7
CASSHPGRIYEQYF
TGTGCCAGCAGCCACCCGGGACGGATCTACGAGCAGTACTTC
>TRBV5-8|12|-|-|TRBJ2-7
CASSRDNYEQYF
TGTGCCAGCAGTAGGGACAACTACGAGCAGTACTTC
>TRBV6-6|15|-|once|TRBJ1-4
CASSSRGGGDEKLFF
TGTGCCAGCAGTTCCAGAGGGGGTGGGGACGAAAAACTGTTTTTT
>TRBV28|17|TRBD2|-|TRBJ2-2
CASSLSWREGHTGELFF
TGTGCCAGCAGTTTGAGTTGGCGGGAGGGCCACACCGGGGAGCTGTTTTTT
>TRBV6-1|17|TRBD1|-|TRBJ1-1
CASSAPLGDRKNTEAFF
TGTGCCAGCAGTGCCCCCCTCGGGGACAGGAAGAACACTGAAGCTTTCTTT
>TRBV27|14|TRBD1|-|TRBJ1-4
CASSPQGANEKLFF
TGTGCCAGCAGTCCCCAGGGGGCGAATGAAAAACTGTTTTTT
>TRBV5-6|13|TRBD1|-|TRBJ2-1
CASSRDRGNEQFF
TGTGCCAGCAGCCGGGACAGGGGCAATGAGCAGTTCTTC
>TRBV6-6|16|TRBD2|-|TRBJ2-7
CASSYSIGTSFYEQYF
TGTGCCAGCAGTTACTCGATCGGGACTAGCTTCTACGAGCAGTACTTC
>TRBV2|14|-|-|TRBJ1-4
CASSDGRFGEKLFF
TGTGCCAGCAGTGATGGACGGTTTGGAGAAAAACTGTTTTTT
>TRBV4-1|13|-|-|TRBJ2-7
CASSHMQNYEQYF
TGCGCCAGCAGCCATATGCAGAACTACGAGCAGTACTTC
>TRBV27|13|TRBD1|-|TRBJ1-4
CASTGQGNEKLFF
TGTGCCAGCACTGGACAGGGTAATGAAAAACTGTTTTTT
>TRBV28|13|-|-|TRBJ2-3
CASSRRTTGTQYF
TGTGCCAGCAGTCGACGGACCACCGGGACGCAGTATTTT
>TRBV15|13|-|-|TRBJ2-5
CATSRDRRDTQYF
TGTGCCACCAGCAGAGATAGGAGGGACACCCAGTACTTC
>TRBV18|14|TRBD1|-|TRBJ1-6
CASSLGTGGPPLHF
TGTGCCAGCTCATTAGGGACAGGGGGCCCACCCCTCCACTTT
>TRBV6-4|16|TRBD2|-|TRBJ2-1
CASSRTASGRSQEQFF
TGTGCCAGCAGTCGGACGGCTAGCGGGAGATCGCAGGAGCAGTTCTTC
>TRBV18|15|-|-|TRBJ2-7
CASSSRQAPSYEQYF
TGTGCCAGCTCATCTAGACAGGCCCCCTCCTACGAGCAGTACTTC
>TRBV7-9|18|TRBD1|few|TRBJ2-1
CASSLSRDRGSVYNEQFF
TGTGCCAGCAGCTTATCCCGGGACAGGGGTTCCGTATACAATGAGCAGTTCTTC
>TRBV6-5|13|-|-|TRBJ1-6
CASRTGTSSPLHF
TGTGCCAGCCGTACCGGGACGAGTTCACCCCTCCACTTT
>TRBV10-3|19|TRBD2|-|TRBJ2-2
CAISRTSGGPFANTGELFF
TGTGCCATCTCCCGGACTAGCGGGGGACCGTTCGCGAACACCGGGGAGCTGTTTTTT
>TRBV18|16|TRBD2|once|TRBJ2-5
CASSPQEAGGQETQYF
TGTGCCAGCTCACCACAGGAAGCGGGGGGCCAAGAGACCCAGTACTTC
>TRBV27|14|-|once|TRBJ2-7
CASSQGAGPYEQYF
TGTGCCAGCAGTCAAGGCGCGGGACCCTACGAGCAGTACTTC
>TRBV7-2|13|-|once|TRBJ1-1
CASSSQGGTEAFF
TGTGCCAGCAGCTCTCAGGGAGGGACTGAAGCTTTCTTT
>TRBV29-1|11|-|-|TRBJ2-7
CSVRASYEQYF
TGCAGCGTTAGAGCCTCCTACGAGCAGTACTTC
>TRBV15|13|-|-|TRBJ2-1
CATSRDPGNEQFF
TGTGCCACCAGCAGAGATCCAGGCAATGAGCAGTTCTTC